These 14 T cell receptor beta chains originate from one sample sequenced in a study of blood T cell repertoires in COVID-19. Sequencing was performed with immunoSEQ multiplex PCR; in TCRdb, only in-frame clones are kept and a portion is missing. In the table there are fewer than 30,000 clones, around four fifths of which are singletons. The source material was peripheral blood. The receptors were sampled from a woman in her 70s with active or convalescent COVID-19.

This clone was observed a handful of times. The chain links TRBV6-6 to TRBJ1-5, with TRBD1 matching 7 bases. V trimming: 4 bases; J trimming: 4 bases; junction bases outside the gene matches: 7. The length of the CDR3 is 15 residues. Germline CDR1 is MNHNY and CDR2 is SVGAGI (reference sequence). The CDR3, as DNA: TGTGCCAGCAGTTTAACAGGGGCTCAAAATCAGCCCCAGCATTTT. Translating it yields CASSLTGAQNQPQHF.

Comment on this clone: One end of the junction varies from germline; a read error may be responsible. The CDR3 here is CASSGGTGRNPEAFF. The CDR3 DNA reads TGTGCCAGTAGTGGAGGGACAGGGAGGAACCCTGAAGCTTTCTTT. The chain carries TRBV19 and TRBJ1-1, with 9 bases that match TRBD1. The CDR3 totals 15 residues. In germline, CDR1 is LNHDA, CDR2 SQIVND (reference sequence). Full variable domain (outside the CDR3, taken from reference TRBV19 and TRBJ1-1): DGGITQSPKYLFRKEGQNVTLSCEQNLNHDAMYWYRQDPGQGLRLIYYSQIVNDFQKGDIAEGYSVSREKKESFPLTVTSAQKNPTAFYLCASSGGTGRNPEAFFGQGTRLTVV.

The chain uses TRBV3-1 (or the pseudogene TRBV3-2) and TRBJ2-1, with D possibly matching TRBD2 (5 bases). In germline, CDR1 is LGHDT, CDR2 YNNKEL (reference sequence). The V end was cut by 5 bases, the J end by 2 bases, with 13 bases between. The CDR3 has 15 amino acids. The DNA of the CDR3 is TGTGCCAGCAGCTTACAGCGGACCACCTACAATGAGCAGTTCTTC. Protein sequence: CASSLQRTTYNEQFF.

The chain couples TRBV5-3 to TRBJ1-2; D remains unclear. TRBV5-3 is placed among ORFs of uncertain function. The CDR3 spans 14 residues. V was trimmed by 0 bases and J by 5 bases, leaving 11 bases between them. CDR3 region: CARSLVKTLYGYTF. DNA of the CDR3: TGTGCCAGAAGCTTGGTTAAAACTTTGTATGGCTACACCTTC.

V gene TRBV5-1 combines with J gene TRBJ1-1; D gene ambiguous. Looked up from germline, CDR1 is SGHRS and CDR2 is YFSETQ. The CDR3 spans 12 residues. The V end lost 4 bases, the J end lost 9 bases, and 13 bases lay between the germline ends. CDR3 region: CASSPGGEKAFF. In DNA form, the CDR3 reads TGCGCCAGCAGCCCGGGAGGAGAAAAAGCTTTCTTT. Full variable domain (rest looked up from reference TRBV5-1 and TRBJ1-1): KAGVTQTPRYLIKTRGQQVTLSCSPISGHRSVSWYQQTPGQGLQFLFEYFSETQRNKGNFPGRFSGRQFSNSRSEMNVSTLELGDSALYLCASSPGGEKAFFGQGTRLTVV.

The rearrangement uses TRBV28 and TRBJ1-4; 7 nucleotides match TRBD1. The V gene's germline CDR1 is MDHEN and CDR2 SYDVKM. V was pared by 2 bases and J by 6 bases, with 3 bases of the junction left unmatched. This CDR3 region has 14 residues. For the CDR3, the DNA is TGTGCCAGCAGTTTAACGACAGGGTATGAAAAACTGTTTTTT. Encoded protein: CASSLTTGYEKLFF.

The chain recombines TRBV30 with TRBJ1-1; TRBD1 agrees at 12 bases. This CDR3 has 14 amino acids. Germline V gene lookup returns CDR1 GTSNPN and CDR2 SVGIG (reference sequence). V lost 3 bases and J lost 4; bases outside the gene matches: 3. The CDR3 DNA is TGTGCCTGGAGGTGGGACAGGGGGCTCACTGAAGCTTTCTTT. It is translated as CAWRWDRGLTEAFF.

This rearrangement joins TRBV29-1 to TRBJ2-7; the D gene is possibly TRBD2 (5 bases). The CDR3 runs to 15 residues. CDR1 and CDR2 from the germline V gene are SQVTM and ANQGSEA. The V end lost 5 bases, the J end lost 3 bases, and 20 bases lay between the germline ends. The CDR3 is CSVLPWNGGGYEQYF. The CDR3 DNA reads TGCAGCGTTTTACCTTGGAACGGAGGAGGCTACGAGCAGTACTTC.

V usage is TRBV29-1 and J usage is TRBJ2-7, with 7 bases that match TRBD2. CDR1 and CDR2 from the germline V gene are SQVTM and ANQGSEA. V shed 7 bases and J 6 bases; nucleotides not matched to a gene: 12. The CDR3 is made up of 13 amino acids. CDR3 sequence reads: CSAGTTFGGEQYF. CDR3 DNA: TGCAGCGCAGGGACTACCTTCGGCGGCGAGCAGTACTTC.

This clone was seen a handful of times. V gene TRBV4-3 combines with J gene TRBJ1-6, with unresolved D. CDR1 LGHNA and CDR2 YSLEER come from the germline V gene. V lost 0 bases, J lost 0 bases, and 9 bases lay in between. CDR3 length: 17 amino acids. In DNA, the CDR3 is TGCGCCAGCAGCCAAGACCTACAGAGCTCCTATAATTCACCCCTCCACTTT. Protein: CASSQDLQSSYNSPLHF.

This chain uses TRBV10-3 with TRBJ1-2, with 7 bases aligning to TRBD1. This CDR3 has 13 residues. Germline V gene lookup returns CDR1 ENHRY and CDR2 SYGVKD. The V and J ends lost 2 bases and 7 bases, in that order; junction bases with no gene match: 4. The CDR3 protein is CAISEDRASGYTF. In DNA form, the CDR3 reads TGTGCCATCAGTGAGGACAGGGCGAGTGGCTACACCTTC.

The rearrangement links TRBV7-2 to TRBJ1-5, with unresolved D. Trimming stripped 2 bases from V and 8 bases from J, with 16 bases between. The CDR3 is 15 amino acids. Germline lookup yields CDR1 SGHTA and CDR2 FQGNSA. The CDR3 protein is CASSLIVGLNKPQHF. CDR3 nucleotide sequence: TGTGCCAGCAGCTTAATTGTCGGTTTGAATAAGCCCCAGCATTTT.

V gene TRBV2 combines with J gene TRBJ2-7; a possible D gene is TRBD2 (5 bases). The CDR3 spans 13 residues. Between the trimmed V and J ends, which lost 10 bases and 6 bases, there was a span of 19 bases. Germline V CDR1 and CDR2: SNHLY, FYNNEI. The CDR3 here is CATSGSVTGEQYF. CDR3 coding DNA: TGTGCCACGTCGGGATCGGTTACGGGCGAGCAGTACTTC.

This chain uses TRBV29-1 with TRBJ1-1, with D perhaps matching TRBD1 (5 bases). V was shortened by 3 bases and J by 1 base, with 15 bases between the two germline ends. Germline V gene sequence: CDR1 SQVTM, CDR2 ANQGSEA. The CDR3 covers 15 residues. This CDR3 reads CSVDGLLGGNTEAFF. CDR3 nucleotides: TGCAGCGTTGATGGGTTATTGGGGGGGAACACTGAAGCTTTCTTT.